This TCR beta chain was recorded in a study of cytotoxic CD8 clonotypes in ibrutinib-treated CLL. Measured with immunoSEQ multiplex PCR; TCRdb has only the in-frame clones, and not every one. This table holds over 150,000 clones, approximately 80% found once. The sequence was obtained from a human donor with chronic lymphocytic leukemia. The material sequenced was PBMCs, taken after 12 months of ibrutinib treatment.

CDR3 sequence (DNA): TGTGCCAGCGGCACGGGGCCAGAGGAGTATGGCTACACCTTC. Its protein is CASGTGPEEYGYTF. The chain employs TRBV28 and TRBJ1-2; tentative D call: TRBD1 (5 bases). CDR1 and CDR2 from the germline V gene are MDHEN and SYDVKM. This CDR3 has 14 residues. V lost 8 bases to trimming and J lost 5 bases, with 18 bases between them.